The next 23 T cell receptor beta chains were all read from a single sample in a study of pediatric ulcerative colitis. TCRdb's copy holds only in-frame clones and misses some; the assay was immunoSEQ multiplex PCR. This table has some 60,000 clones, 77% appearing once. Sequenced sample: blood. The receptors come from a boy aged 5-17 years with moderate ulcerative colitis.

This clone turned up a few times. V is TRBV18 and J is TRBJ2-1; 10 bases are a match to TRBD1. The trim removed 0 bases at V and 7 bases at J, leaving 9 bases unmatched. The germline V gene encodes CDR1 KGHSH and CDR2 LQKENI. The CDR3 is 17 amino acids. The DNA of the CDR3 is TGTGCCAGCTCACCACCGGTCTCAGACAGGGGGCCGAATGAGCAGTTCTTC. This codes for CASSPPVSDRGPNEQFF.

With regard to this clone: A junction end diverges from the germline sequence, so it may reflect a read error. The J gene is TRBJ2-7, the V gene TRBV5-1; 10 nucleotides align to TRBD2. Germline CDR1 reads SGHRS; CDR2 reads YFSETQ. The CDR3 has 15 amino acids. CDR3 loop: CASSLLASGSHEQYF. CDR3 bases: TGTGCCAGCAGCTTGTTGGCTAGCGGGAGCCACGAGCAGTACTTC.

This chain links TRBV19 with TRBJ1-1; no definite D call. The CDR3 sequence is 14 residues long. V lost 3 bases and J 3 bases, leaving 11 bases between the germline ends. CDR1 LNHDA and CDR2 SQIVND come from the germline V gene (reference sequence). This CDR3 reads CASSIGSSDTEAFF. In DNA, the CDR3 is TGTGCCAGTAGTATCGGGTCTTCGGACACTGAAGCTTTCTTT.

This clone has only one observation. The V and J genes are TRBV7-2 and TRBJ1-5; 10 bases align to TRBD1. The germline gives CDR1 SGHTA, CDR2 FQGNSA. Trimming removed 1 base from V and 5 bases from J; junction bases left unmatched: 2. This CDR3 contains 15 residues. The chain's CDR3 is CASSLVGTGDQPQHF. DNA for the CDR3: TGTGCCAGCAGCTTAGTCGGGACAGGGGATCAGCCCCAGCATTTT.

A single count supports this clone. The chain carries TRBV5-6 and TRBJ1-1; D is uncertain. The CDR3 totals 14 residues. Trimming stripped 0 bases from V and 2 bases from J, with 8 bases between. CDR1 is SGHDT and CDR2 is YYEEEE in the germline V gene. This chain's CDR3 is CASSLGALNTEAFF. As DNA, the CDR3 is TGTGCCAGCAGCTTGGGGGCATTAAACACTGAAGCTTTCTTT.

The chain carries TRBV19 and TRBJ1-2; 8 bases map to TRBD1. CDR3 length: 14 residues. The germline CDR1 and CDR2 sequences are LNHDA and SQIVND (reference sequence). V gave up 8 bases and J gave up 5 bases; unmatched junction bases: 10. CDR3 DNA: TGTGCCAGTGAAATGGGATGGACAGGGTATGGCTACACCTTC. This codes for CASEMGWTGYGYTF.

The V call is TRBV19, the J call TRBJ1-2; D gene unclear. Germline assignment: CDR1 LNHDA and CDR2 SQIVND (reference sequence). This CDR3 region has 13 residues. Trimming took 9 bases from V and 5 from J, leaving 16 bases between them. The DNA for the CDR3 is TGTGCCAGGCTGGTTGCTGTGGGATATGGCTACACCTTC. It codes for CARLVAVGYGYTF.

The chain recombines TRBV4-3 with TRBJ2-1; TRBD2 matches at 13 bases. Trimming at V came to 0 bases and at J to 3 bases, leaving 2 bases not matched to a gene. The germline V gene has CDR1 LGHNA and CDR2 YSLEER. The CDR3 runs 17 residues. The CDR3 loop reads CASSQDGLAGDYNEQFF. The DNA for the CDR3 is TGCGCCAGCAGCCAAGATGGACTAGCGGGAGACTACAATGAGCAGTTCTTC.

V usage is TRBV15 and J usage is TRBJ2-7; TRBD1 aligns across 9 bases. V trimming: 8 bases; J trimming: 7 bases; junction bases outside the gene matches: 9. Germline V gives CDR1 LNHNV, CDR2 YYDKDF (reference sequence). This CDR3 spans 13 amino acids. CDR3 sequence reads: CATGGTGLLEQYF. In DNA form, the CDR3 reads TGTGCCACCGGGGGGACAGGGCTTTTGGAGCAGTACTTC.

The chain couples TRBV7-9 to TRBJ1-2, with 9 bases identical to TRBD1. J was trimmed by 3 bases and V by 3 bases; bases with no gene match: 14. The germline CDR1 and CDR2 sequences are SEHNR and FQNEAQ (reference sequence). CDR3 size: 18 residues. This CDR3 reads CASSFAWGQGFPDYGYTF. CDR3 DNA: TGTGCCAGCAGCTTTGCCTGGGGACAGGGCTTCCCTGACTATGGCTACACCTTC.

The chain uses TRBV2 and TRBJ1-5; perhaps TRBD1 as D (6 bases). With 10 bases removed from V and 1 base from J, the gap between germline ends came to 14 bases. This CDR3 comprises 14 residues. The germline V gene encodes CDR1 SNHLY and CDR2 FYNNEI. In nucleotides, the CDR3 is TGTGCCAACGAAACAGGGCCGAGCAATCAGCCCCAGCATTTT. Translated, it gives CANETGPSNQPQHF.

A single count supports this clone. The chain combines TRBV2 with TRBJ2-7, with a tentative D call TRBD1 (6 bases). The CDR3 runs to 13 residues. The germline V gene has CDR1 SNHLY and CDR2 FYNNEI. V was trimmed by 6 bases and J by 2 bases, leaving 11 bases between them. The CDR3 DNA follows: TGTGCCAGCAGAACAGGGTTTCCCTACGAGCAGTACTTC. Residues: CASRTGFPYEQYF.

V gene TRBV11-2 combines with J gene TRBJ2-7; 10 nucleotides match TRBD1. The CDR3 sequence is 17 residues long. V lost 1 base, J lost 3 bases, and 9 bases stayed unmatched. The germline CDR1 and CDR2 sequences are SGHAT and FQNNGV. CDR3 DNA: TGTGCCAGCAGCTTAGTACACCCCGGGACAGGGGTCTACGAGCAGTACTTC. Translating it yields CASSLVHPGTGVYEQYF.

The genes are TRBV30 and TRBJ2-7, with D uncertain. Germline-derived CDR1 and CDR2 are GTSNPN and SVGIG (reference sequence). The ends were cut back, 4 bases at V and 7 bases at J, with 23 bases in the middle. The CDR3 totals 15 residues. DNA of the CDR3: TGTGCCTGGAAAGGTATCGGGCCCACCTGGGGAGAGCAGTACTTC. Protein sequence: CAWKGIGPTWGEQYF.

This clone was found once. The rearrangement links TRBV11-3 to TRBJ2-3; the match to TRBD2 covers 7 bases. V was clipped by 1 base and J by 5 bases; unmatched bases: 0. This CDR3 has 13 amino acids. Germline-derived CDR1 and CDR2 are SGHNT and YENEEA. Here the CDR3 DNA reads TGTGCCAGCAGCTTAGTAGCGGGAGATACGCAGTATTTT. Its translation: CASSLVAGDTQYF. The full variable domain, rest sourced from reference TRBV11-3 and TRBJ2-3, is EAGVVQSPRYKIIEKKQPVAFWCNPISGHNTLYWYLQNLGQGPELLIRYENEEAVDDSQLPKDRFSAERLKGVDSTLKIQPAELGDSAVYLCASSLVAGDTQYFGPGTRLTVL.

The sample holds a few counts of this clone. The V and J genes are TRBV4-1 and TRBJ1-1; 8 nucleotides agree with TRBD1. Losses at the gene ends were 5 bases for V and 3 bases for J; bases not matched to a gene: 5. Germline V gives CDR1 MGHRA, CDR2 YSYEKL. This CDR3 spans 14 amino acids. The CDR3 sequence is CASSGQGGYTEAFF. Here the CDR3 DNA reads TGCGCCAGCAGCGGACAGGGCGGGTACACTGAAGCTTTCTTT.

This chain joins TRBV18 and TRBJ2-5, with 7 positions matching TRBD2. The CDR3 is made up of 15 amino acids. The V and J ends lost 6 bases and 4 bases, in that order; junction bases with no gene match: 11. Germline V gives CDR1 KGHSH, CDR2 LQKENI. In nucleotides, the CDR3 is TGTGCCAGCTCCGGTACGGCCAGGGAGGGAGAGACCCAGTACTTC. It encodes CASSGTAREGETQYF. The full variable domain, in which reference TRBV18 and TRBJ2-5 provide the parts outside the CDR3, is NAGVMQNPRHLVRRRGQEARLRCSPMKGHSHVYWYRQLPEEGLKFMVYLQKENIIDESGMPKERFSAEFPKEGPSILRIQQVVRGDSAAYFCASSGTAREGETQYFGPGTRLLVL.

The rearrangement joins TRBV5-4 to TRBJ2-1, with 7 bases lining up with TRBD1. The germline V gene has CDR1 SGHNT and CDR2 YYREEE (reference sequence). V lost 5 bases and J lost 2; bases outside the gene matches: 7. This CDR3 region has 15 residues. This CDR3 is CASSDRVSPYNEQFF. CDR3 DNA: TGTGCCAGCAGTGACAGGGTCTCCCCCTACAATGAGCAGTTCTTC.

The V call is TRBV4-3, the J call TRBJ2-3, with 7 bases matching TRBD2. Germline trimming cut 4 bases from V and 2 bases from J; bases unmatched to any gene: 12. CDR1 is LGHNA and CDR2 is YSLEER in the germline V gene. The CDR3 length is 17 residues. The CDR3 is CASSRYRAGIPTDTQYF. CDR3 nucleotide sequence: TGCGCCAGCAGCCGCTACCGAGCGGGAATCCCCACAGATACGCAGTATTTT.

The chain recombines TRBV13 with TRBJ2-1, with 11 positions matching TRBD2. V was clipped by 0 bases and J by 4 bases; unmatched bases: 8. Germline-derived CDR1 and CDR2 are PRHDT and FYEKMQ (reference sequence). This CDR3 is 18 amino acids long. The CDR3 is CASSLGGLAGGPYNEQFF. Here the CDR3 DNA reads TGTGCCAGCAGCTTAGGAGGATTAGCGGGAGGGCCTTACAATGAGCAGTTCTTC.

CDR3 nucleotides: TGCGCCAGCAGCTTATGGACCCGCGGGGGCCGGGGGGAGACCCAGTACTTC. Protein product: CASSLWTRGGRGETQYF. This rearrangement joins TRBV5-1 to TRBJ2-5, with a weak D call TRBD2 (7 bases). The germline V gene encodes CDR1 SGHRS and CDR2 YFSETQ. The CDR3 loop spans 17 amino acids. V was clipped by 2 bases and J by 5 bases, with 22 bases between them.

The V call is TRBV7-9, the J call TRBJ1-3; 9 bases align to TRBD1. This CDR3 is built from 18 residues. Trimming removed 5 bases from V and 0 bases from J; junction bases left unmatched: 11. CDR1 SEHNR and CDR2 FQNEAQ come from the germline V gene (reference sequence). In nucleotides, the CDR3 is TGTGCCAGCAGCAAAACCCGGGACAGGGCCTACTCTGGAAACACCATATATTTT. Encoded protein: CASSKTRDRAYSGNTIYF. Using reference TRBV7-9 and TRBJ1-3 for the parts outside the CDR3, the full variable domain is DTGVSQNPRHKITKRGQNVTFRCDPISEHNRLYWYRQTLGQGPEFLTYFQNEAQLEKSRLLSDRFSAERPKGSFSTLEIQRTEQGDSAMYLCASSKTRDRAYSGNTIYFGEGSWLTVV.

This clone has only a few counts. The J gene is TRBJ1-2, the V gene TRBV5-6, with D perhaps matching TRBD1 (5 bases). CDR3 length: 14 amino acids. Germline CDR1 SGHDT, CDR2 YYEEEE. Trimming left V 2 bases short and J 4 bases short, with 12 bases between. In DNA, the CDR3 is TGTGCCAGCAGCTTTGGGACTGATCCCTATGGCTACACCTTC. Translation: CASSFGTDPYGYTF.